This passage covers 16 T cell receptor beta chains from one sample sequenced in a study of read filtering for tumor transcriptome and immune sequencing. This library used roughly 400 ng RNA and molecular barcoded adaptors spanning alpha/delta and beta/gamma chains. TCRdb re-analysed the reads in MiXCR, keeping a single row per CDR3 protein. This sample has fewer than 100,000 distinct CDR3 sequences, with around 12% found just once. Sequences were obtained from a population of CD138-negative cells sorted from bone marrow. Receptor source: a donor aged 40 or older with multiple myeloma.

This clonotype was observed many times. The genes are TRBV18 and TRBJ2-1; tentative D call: TRBD1 (6 bases). Trimming stripped 3 bases from V and 2 bases from J, with 8 bases between. The CDR3 totals 14 residues. The germline gives CDR1 KGHSH, CDR2 LQKENI. CDR3 in amino acids: CASSPQGPYNEQFF. The CDR3 DNA is TGTGCCAGCTCACCTCAGGGGCCCTACAATGAGCAGTTCTTC.

This clonotype was recorded many times. This rearrangement joins TRBV25-1 to TRBJ1-6; weak D call: TRBD1 (5 bases). V shed 3 bases and J shed 7 bases, with 16 bases lying between them. The CDR3 runs to 16 residues. CDR1 is MGHDK, CDR2 SYGVNS, per germline. CDR3 protein: CASSDAGRNRNSPLHF. The CDR3 coding sequence is TGTGCCAGCAGTGATGCAGGGCGTAATAGGAATTCACCCCTCCACTTT. Full variable domain (missing parts from reference TRBV25-1 and TRBJ1-6): EADIYQTPRYLVIGTGKKITLECSQTMGHDKMYWYQQDPGMELHLIHYSYGVNSTEKGDLSSESTVSRIRTEHFPLTLESARPSHTSQYLCASSDAGRNRNSPLHFGNGTRLTVT.

This clonotype was observed at least ten times. This sequence joins TRBV7-2 and TRBJ1-4, with TRBD1 identical over 9 bases. The CDR3 runs to 14 residues. Germline trimming cut 4 bases from V and 8 bases from J; bases unmatched to any gene: 5. Germline V gene data show CDR1 as SGHTA and CDR2 as FQGNSA. CDR3: CASSSDRGDEKLFF. The DNA for the CDR3 is TGTGCCAGCAGCTCGGACAGGGGAGACGAAAAACTGTTTTTT. Using reference TRBV7-2 and TRBJ1-4 for the parts outside the CDR3, the full variable domain is GAGVSQSPSNKVTEKGKDVELRCDPISGHTALYWYRQSLGQGLEFLIYFQGNSAPDKSGLPSDRFSAERTGGSVSTLTIQRTQQEDSAVYLCASSSDRGDEKLFFGSGTQLSVL.

This clonotype has a handful of counts. V gene TRBV5-1 combines with J gene TRBJ2-1; no definite D call. Germline lookup yields CDR1 SGHRS and CDR2 YFSETQ. The CDR3 contains 16 residues. The V end was cut by 6 bases, the J end by 0 bases, with 16 bases between. CDR3 DNA: TGCGCCAGCACCAAGGACGGCGACCTCTCCTACAATGAGCAGTTCTTC. Translated, it gives CASTKDGDLSYNEQFF.

This clonotype appeared many times. This sequence joins TRBV29-1 and TRBJ2-3, with D perhaps given as TRBD1 or TRBD2 (6 bases each). Germline CDR1 SQVTM, CDR2 ANQGSEA. CDR3 length: 12 amino acids. V lost 7 bases and J 4 bases, leaving 12 bases between the germline ends. CDR3: CSATGGADTQYF. DNA of the CDR3: TGCAGCGCCACCGGGGGCGCAGATACGCAGTATTTT.

This clonotype showed up many times. The gene calls are TRBV5-1 and TRBJ2-3; 11 bases agree with TRBD2. The V and J ends lost 4 bases and 0 bases, in that order; junction bases with no gene match: 7. The CDR3 totals 17 residues. Looked up from germline, CDR1 is SGHRS and CDR2 is YFSETQ. CDR3 sequence: CASSTGTSGGSTDTQYF. The CDR3 DNA sequence: TGCGCCAGCAGCACAGGGACTAGCGGAGGAAGCACAGATACGCAGTATTTT.

Ten or more counts support this clonotype. This chain joins TRBV29-1 and TRBJ2-7, with a tentative D call TRBD1 (5 bases). From germline, CDR1 is SQVTM and CDR2 ANQGSEA. Trimming left V 6 bases short and J 9 bases short, with 24 bases between. The CDR3 is 14 amino acids. The CDR3 coding sequence is TGCAGCGTCACAACAGGTCCACGTACTACGAGGCAGTACTTC. Its translation: CSVTTGPRTTRQYF.

This clonotype occurred many times. The chain joins TRBV7-8 to TRBJ2-2, with a weak D call TRBD1 (6 bases). Germline V gives CDR1 SGHVS, CDR2 FQNEAQ. Trimming took off 5 bases at V and 6 bases at J, with 16 bases between the two ends. The CDR3 loop spans 15 amino acids. CDR3: CASSHRVPKPGELFF. The CDR3, as DNA: TGTGCCAGCAGCCACAGGGTCCCGAAACCCGGGGAGCTGTTTTTT.

This clonotype was picked up a small number of times. The J gene is TRBJ2-5, the V gene TRBV5-1; a weak D match, TRBD2 (5 bases). V gave up 3 bases and J gave up 2 bases, with 14 bases separating them. Germline values: CDR1 SGHRS, CDR2 YFSETQ. This CDR3 contains 15 residues. The CDR3 protein is CASSYGSGNQETQYF. For the CDR3, the DNA is TGCGCCAGCAGCTACGGATCGGGGAATCAAGAGACCCAGTACTTC.

This clonotype was counted at least ten times. It may be a read error: a sequence one base away is much more abundant. V and J are TRBV7-2 and TRBJ2-1; D is possibly TRBD2 (5 bases). Germline-derived CDR1 and CDR2 are SGHTA and FQGNSA. There are 14 residues in the CDR3. Written as DNA, the CDR3 is TGTGCCAGCAGTTTAGAGCGGAACTACAATGGGCAGTTCTTC. It yields the protein CASSLERNYNGQFF.

This clonotype has just a few counts. V and J are TRBV20-1 and TRBJ2-7, with TRBD1 matching 8 bases. Looked up from germline, CDR1 is DFQATT and CDR2 is SNEGSKA (reference sequence). This CDR3 comprises 14 residues. The V and J ends lost 7 bases and 0 bases, in that order; junction bases with no gene match: 8. The CDR3 coding sequence is TGCAGTGGAAGACAGGGGCTAAGCTCCTACGAGCAGTACTTC. This encodes CSGRQGLSSYEQYF.

This clonotype turned up a few times. A much larger clone differs from this one at a single base, so this may be a read error. The J gene is TRBJ1-2, the V gene TRBV4-1, with D unclear. CDR3 length: 13 residues. CDR1 is MGHRA, CDR2 YSYEKL, per germline. The germline V and J ends were trimmed by 4 bases and 4 bases, with 10 bases remaining between them. DNA of the CDR3: TGCGCCAGCAGCCGAGACGAAATCTATGGCTACACCTTC. Protein product: CASSRDEIYGYTF.

The V and J genes are TRBV20-1 and TRBJ1-2; D remains ambiguous. This CDR3 is 13 amino acids long. Trimming stripped 0 bases from V and 7 bases from J, with 12 bases between. Germline CDR1 and CDR2: DFQATT and SNEGSKA (reference sequence). CDR3 nucleotide sequence: TGCAGTGCTAGAGAGGAGGCAGGCGCTGGCTACACCTTC. Translation: CSAREEAGAGYTF.

This clonotype was seen at least ten times. V is TRBV10-3 and J is TRBJ2-2; 7 positions agree with TRBD1. The V and J ends lost 6 bases and 5 bases, in that order; junction bases with no gene match: 9. Germline assignment: CDR1 ENHRY and CDR2 SYGVKD. CDR3 length equals 15 residues. The CDR3 DNA reads as TGTGCCATCAGAAATGACAGGGCATCAACCGGGGAGCTGTTTTTT. Amino acid sequence: CAIRNDRASTGELFF.

This clonotype was counted ten times or more. CDR3 loop: CSAINKRLAAQETQYF. The DNA of the CDR3 is TGCAGTGCTATTAATAAGAGACTAGCGGCCCAAGAGACCCAGTACTTC. This rearrangement joins TRBV20-1 to TRBJ2-5, with 9 positions matching TRBD2. J lost 1 base, V lost 4 bases, and 10 bases had no gene match. This CDR3 contains 16 residues. Germline V lookup: CDR1 DFQATT, CDR2 SNEGSKA (reference sequence).

This clonotype was detected many times. Likely a read error: the CDR3 ends without its conserved phenylalanine or tryptophan. The V gene is TRBV27, the J gene TRBJ1-6, with D perhaps TRBD1 (6 bases). The germline V and J ends were trimmed by 5 bases and 2 bases, with 16 bases remaining between them. The CDR3 loop spans 17 amino acids. Germline assignment: CDR1 MNHEY and CDR2 SMNVEV (reference sequence). CDR3 nucleotide sequence: TGTGCCAGCAGTATTCGACTACAGGGAACCTATAATTCACCCCTCCACCTT. Translation gives CASSIRLQGTYNSPLHL.